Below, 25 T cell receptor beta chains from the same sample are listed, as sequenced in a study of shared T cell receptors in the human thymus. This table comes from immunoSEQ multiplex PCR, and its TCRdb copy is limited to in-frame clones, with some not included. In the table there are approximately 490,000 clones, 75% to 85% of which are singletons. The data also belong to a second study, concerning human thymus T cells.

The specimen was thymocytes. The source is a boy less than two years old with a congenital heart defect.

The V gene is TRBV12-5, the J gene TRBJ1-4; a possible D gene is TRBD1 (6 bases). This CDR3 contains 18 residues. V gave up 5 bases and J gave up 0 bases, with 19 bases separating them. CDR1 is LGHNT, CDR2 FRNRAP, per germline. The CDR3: CASGRTASSTATNEKLFF. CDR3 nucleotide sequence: TGTGCTAGTGGTCGGACAGCGTCATCAACTGCAACTAATGAAAAACTGTTTTTT.

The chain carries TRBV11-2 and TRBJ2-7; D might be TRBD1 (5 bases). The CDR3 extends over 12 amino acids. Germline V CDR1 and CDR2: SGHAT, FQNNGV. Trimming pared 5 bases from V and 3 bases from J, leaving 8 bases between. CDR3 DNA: TGTGCCAGCAGCCATACAGGCTACGAGCAGTACTTC. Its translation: CASSHTGYEQYF.

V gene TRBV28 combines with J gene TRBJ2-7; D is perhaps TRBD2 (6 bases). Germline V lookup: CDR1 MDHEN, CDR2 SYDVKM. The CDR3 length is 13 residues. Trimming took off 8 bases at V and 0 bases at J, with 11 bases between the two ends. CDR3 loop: CASLGLSSYEQYF. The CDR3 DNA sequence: TGTGCCAGCCTGGGACTGAGCTCCTACGAGCAGTACTTC.

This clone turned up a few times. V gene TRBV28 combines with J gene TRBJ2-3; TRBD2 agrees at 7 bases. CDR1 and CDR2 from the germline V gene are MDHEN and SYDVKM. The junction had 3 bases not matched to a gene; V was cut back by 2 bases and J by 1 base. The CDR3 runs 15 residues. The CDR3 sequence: CASSLRAGGTDTQYF. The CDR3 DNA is TGTGCCAGCAGTTTAAGGGCGGGAGGCACAGATACGCAGTATTTT.

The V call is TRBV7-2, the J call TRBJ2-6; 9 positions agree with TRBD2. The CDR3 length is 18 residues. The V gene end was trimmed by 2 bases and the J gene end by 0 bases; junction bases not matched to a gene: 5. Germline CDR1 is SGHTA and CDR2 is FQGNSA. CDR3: CASSLRLAVSSGANVLTF. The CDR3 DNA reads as TGTGCCAGCAGCTTACGACTAGCGGTTAGCTCTGGGGCCAACGTCCTGACTTTC. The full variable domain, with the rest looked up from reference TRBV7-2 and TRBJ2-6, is GAGVSQSPSNKVTEKGKDVELRCDPISGHTALYWYRQSLGQGLEFLIYFQGNSAPDKSGLPSDRFSAERTGGSVSTLTIQRTQQEDSAVYLCASSLRLAVSSGANVLTFGAGSRLTVL.

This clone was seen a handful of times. CDR3 sequence reads: CASSPRQEPDTQYF. The DNA of the CDR3 is TGCGCCAGCAGTCCCCGACAGGAACCAGATACGCAGTATTTT. The V gene is TRBV4-1, the J gene TRBJ2-3, with D possibly matching TRBD1 (6 bases). Trimming removed 6 bases from V and 4 bases from J, with 14 bases in between. This CDR3 has 14 amino acids. Germline V lookup: CDR1 MGHRA, CDR2 YSYEKL.

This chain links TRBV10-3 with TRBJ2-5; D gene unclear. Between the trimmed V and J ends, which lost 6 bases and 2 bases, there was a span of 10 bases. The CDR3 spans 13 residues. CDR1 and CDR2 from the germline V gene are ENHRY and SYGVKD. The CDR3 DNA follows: TGTGCCATCAGACAAAACCCACAAGAGACCCAGTACTTC. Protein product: CAIRQNPQETQYF.

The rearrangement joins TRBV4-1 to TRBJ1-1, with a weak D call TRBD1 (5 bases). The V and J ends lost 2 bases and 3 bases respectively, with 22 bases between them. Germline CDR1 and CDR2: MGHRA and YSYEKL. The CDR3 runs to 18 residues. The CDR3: CASSQLMRTKRGYTEAFF. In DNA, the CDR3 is TGCGCCAGCAGCCAACTGATGCGGACAAAACGGGGGTACACTGAAGCTTTCTTT.

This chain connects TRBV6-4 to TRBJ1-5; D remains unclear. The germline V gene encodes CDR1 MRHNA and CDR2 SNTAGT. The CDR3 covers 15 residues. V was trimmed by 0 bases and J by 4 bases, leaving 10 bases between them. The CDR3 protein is CASSDSFRFNQPQHF. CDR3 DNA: TGTGCCAGCAGTGACTCGTTCAGGTTTAATCAGCCCCAGCATTTT.

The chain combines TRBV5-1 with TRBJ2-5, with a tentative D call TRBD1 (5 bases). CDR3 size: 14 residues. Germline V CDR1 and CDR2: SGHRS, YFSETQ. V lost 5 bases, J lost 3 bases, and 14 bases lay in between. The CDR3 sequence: CASRKIGVEETQYF. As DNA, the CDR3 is TGCGCCAGCAGAAAAATAGGGGTGGAAGAGACCCAGTACTTC.

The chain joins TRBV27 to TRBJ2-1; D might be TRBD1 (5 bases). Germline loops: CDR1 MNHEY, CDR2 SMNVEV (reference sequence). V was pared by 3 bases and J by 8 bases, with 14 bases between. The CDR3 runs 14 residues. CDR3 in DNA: TGTGCCAGCAGTTTGTCCCCTCCCAGGGATGAGCAGTTCTTC. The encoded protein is CASSLSPPRDEQFF.

The CDR3 is CASSPYGGLAGGLVRTDTQYF. In DNA form, the CDR3 reads TGTGCCAGCAGTCCCTACGGGGGACTAGCGGGAGGCCTCGTACGCACAGATACGCAGTATTTT. V gene TRBV28 combines with J gene TRBJ2-3; TRBD2 matches at 15 bases. CDR1 and CDR2 from the germline V gene are MDHEN and SYDVKM. The V segment lost 5 bases and the J segment 1 base; nucleotides outside the gene matches: 16. The CDR3 has 21 residues.

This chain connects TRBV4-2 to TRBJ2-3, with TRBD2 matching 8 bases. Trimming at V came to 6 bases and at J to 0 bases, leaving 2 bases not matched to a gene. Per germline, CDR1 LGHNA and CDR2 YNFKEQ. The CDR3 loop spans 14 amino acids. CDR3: CASRGGGSTDTQYF. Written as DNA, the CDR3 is TGTGCCAGCAGGGGCGGGGGGAGCACAGATACGCAGTATTTT.

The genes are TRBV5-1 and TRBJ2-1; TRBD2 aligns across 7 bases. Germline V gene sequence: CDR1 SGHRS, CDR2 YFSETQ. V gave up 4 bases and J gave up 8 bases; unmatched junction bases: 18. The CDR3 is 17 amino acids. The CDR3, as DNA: TGCGCCAGCAGCCTTAGGGACTACGCCCTCATTGTGCATGAGCAGTTCTTC. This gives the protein CASSLRDYALIVHEQFF.

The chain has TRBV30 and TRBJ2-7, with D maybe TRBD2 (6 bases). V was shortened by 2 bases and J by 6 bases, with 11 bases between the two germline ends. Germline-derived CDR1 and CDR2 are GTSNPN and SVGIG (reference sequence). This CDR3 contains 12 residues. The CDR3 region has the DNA TGTGCCTGGAGTCATAGCGGCCCCGAGCAGTACTTC. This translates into CAWSHSGPEQYF.

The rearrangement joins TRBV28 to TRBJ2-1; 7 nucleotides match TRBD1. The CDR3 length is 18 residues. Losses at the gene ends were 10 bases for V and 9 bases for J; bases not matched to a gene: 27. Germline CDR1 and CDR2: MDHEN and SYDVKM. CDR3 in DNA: TGTGCCACCCTGACAGGGACCCTAACCGCGAATAGGACGGGTGAGCAGTTCTTC. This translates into CATLTGTLTANRTGEQFF. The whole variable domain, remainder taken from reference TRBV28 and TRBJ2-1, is DVKVTQSSRYLVKRTGEKVFLECVQDMDHENMFWYRQDPGLGLRLIYFSYDVKMKEKGDIPEGYSVSREKKERFSLILESASTNQTSMYLCATLTGTLTANRTGEQFFGPGTRLTVL.

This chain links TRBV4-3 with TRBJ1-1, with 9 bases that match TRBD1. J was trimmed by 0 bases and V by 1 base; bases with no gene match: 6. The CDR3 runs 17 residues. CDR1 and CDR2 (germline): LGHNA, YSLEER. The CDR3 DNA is TGCGCCAGCAGCCAAGCCCATAACAGGGGGCTGAACACTGAAGCTTTCTTT. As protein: CASSQAHNRGLNTEAFF.

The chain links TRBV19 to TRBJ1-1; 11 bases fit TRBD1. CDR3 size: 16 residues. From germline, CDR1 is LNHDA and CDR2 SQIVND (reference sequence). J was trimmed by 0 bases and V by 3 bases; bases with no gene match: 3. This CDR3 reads CASSMRGQGVNTEAFF. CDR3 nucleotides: TGTGCCAGTAGTATGAGGGGACAGGGGGTGAACACTGAAGCTTTCTTT.

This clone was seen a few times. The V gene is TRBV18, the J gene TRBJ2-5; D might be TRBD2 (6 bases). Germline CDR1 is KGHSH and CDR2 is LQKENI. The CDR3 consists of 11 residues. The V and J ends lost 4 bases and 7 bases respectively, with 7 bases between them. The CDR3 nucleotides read TGTGCCAGCTCACAGGGAGGGACCCAGTACTTC. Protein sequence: CASSQGGTQYF.

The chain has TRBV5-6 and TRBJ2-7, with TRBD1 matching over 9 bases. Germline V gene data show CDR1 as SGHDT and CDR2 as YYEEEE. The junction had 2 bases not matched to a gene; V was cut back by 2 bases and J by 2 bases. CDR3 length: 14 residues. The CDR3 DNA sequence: TGTGCCAGCAGCTTCGGGACAGGGACCTACGAGCAGTACTTC. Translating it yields CASSFGTGTYEQYF.

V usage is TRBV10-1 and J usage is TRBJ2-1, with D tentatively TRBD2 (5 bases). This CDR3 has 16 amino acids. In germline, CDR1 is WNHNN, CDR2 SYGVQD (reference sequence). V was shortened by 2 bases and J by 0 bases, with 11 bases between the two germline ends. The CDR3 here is CASSEEGLSSYNEQFF. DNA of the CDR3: TGCGCCAGCAGTGAGGAGGGTTTGAGCTCCTACAATGAGCAGTTCTTC.

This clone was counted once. The CDR3 reads CTGWDSKNYGYTF. The CDR3 DNA sequence: TGCACGGGATGGGACAGTAAGAACTATGGCTACACCTTC. This chain uses TRBV29-1 with TRBJ1-2; 7 bases agree with TRBD1. Germline V lookup: CDR1 SQVTM, CDR2 ANQGSEA. The CDR3 length is 13 residues.

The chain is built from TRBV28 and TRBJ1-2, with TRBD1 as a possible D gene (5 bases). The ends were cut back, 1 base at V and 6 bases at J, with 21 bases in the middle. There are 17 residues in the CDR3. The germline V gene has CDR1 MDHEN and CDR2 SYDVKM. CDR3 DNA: TGTGCCAGCAGTTTATTGGGGACCCGGCGGGGGAGGAATGGCTACACCTTC. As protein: CASSLLGTRRGRNGYTF.

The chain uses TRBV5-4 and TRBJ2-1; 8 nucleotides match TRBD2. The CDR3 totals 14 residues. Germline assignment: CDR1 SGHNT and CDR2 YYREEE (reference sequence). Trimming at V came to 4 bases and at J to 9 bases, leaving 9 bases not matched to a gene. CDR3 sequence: CASSPGLARGEQFF. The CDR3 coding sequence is TGTGCCAGCAGCCCCGGACTAGCTCGGGGTGAGCAGTTCTTC.

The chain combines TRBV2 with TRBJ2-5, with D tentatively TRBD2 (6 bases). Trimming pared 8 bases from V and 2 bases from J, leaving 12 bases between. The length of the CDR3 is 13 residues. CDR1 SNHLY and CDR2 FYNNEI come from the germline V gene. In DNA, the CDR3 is TGTGCCAGCGGCTGCGGGGCGCAAGAGACCCAGTACTTC. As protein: CASGCGAQETQYF.